These T cell receptor beta chains were read from a single sample in a study of blood T cell repertoires in COVID-19. Here immunoSEQ multiplex PCR was the method, and the copy in TCRdb shows in-frame clones only, minus some. The sample consists of 320,000 or so clones, roughly 90% of them appearing once. The sequencing input was PBMCs or T cells enriched from blood (not recorded which). Every receptor here comes from a woman under 40 who had recovered from COVID-19. The CDR3 runs from the conserved cysteine through the conserved F or W. The D gene is left open where the match is weak. Size is stated for part of the rows, as once, few or many counts, or as a class when the clone is expanded.

J gene	V gene	D gene	CDR3 length	clone size	CDR3 DNA	CDR3 protein
TRBJ1-2	TRBV28	NA	15	NA	TGTGCCAGCAGCCCTAATGGGGCCGTATACTATGGCTACACCTTC	CASSPNGAVYYGYTF
TRBJ1-2	TRBV6-6	TRBD1	16	NA	TGTGCCAGCAGTTTGGCCAGGGACAGGGGGGACTATGGCTACACCTTC	CASSLARDRGDYGYTF
TRBJ1-2	TRBV28	NA	14	NA	TGTGCCAGCAGTCCCCAGGGTCCACTCTATGGCTACACCTTC	CASSPQGPLYGYTF
TRBJ2-7	TRBV30	NA	17	NA	TGTGCCTGGAGTCATCTAGGCAGGGAATTTCTAGCCTACGAGCAGTACTTC	CAWSHLGREFLAYEQYF
TRBJ2-2	TRBV7-9	TRBD1	17	few	TGTGCCAGCAGCTTAGTAAGTTGGACAGGGGACACCGGGGAGCTGTTTTTT	CASSLVSWTGDTGELFF
TRBJ2-2	TRBV6-1	NA	15	NA	TGTGCCAGCAGTGAACCGGGACACATCACCGGGGAGCTGTTTTTT	CASSEPGHITGELFF
TRBJ1-3	TRBV5-4	NA	17	NA	TGTGCCAGCAGCCGCGGGGACGGCCAGGGCGTTGGAAACACCATATATTTT	CASSRGDGQGVGNTIYF
TRBJ1-4	TRBV18	TRBD1	13	NA	TGTGCCACCCACAGGGGGCTTAATGAAAAACTGTTTTTT	CATHRGLNEKLFF
TRBJ2-7	TRBV28	NA	13	NA	TGTGCCAGCAGCCTCGGAGGGCGTCGGGAGCAGTACTTC	CASSLGGRREQYF
TRBJ1-2	TRBV19	NA	14	few	TGTGCCAGTAGTATAGACCGACTGCTGTATGGCTACACCTTC	CASSIDRLLYGYTF
TRBJ2-5	TRBV5-1	TRBD2	14	few	TGCGCCAGCAGCTTGGACGGGGGGGCGAAGACCCAGTACTTC	CASSLDGGAKTQYF
TRBJ2-1	TRBV7-6	TRBD2	17	NA	TGTGCCAGCAGCTTAGCGGCGGCTAGCGGGGGGTTAGGTGAGCAGTTCTTC	CASSLAAASGGLGEQFF
TRBJ2-5	TRBV25-1	TRBD1	14	NA	TGTGCCAGCGGAAGGGACAGGGACCATCAGACCCAGTACTTC	CASGRDRDHQTQYF
TRBJ2-1	TRBV11-2	TRBD2	15	NA	TGTGCCAGCAGCTTAGCGCTAGCGGGGGGTAGTGAGCAGTTCTTC	CASSLALAGGSEQFF
TRBJ1-6	TRBV2	TRBD1	15	NA	TGTGCCAGCAGCCGACAGGGTCCCACGGGGTCACCCCTCCACTTT	CASSRQGPTGSPLHF
TRBJ1-5	TRBV19	TRBD1	15	NA	TGTGCCAGTAGTATCGACAGGGGGACCTATCAGCCCCAGCATTTT	CASSIDRGTYQPQHF
TRBJ2-7	TRBV28	NA	15	NA	TGTGCCAGCAGTTTAGTTCCAGGGAAAACCTACGAGCAGTACTTC	CASSLVPGKTYEQYF
TRBJ2-7	TRBV19	NA	11	NA	TGTGCCAGCCGAACAGGCTACGAGCAGTACTTC	CASRTGYEQYF
TRBJ2-7	TRBV30	NA	11	NA	TGTGCCTCGGGGGCAGGATACGAGCAGTACTTC	CASGAGYEQYF
TRBJ1-1	TRBV5-1	TRBD1	15	NA	TGCGCCAGCAGCTCGGACAGGGGTTTGAACACTGAAGCTTTCTTT	CASSSDRGLNTEAFF
TRBJ2-1	TRBV27	NA	13	NA	TGTGCCAGCAGCCGGACAGCCTACAATGAGCAGTTCTTC	CASSRTAYNEQFF
TRBJ2-7	TRBV5-1	TRBD1	15	NA	TGCGCCAGCAGCCCGGGACAGTCAGGTTTCTACGAGCAGTACTTC	CASSPGQSGFYEQYF
TRBJ2-2	TRBV28	TRBD2	18	NA	TGTGCCAGCAGTTTATGGTCTAGCGGGGGGACGAACACCGGGGAGCTGTTTTTT	CASSLWSSGGTNTGELFF
TRBJ1-2	TRBV27	NA	14	NA	TGTGCCAGCAGTCTCGGGGTACGCGAGGGCGGCTACACCTTC	CASSLGVREGGYTF
TRBJ2-1	TRBV4-2	TRBD2	16	NA	TGTGCCAGCAGCCAAGACCCTAGCGGGGGGGCAGATGAGCAGTTCTTC	CASSQDPSGGADEQFF
TRBJ2-3	TRBV3-1/TRBV3-2	NA	19	NA	TGTGCCAGCAGCCAAGTATCAGTTATTGGGGGGGGCCTCACAGATACGCAGTATTTT	CASSQVSVIGGGLTDTQYF
TRBJ1-5	TRBV2	NA	16	NA	TGTGCCAGCAGTGGAGGGCCGGGGGAAGGCAATCAGCCCCAGCATTTT	CASSGGPGEGNQPQHF
TRBJ2-1	TRBV29-1	TRBD2	14	NA	TGCAGCGTTGAAGGGACTAGCGGGGACAATGAGCAGTTCTTC	CSVEGTSGDNEQFF
TRBJ1-5	TRBV5-8	NA	16	once	TGTGCCAGCAGCTTAAAGGCAGGGTATACTAATCAGCCCCAGCATTTT	CASSLKAGYTNQPQHF
TRBJ2-7	TRBV6-5	TRBD2	16	few	TGTGCCAGCAGTTACTCGACTGTCAGGGAGGGGTACGAGCAGTACTTC	CASSYSTVREGYEQYF
TRBJ1-6	TRBV18	NA	16	NA	TGTGCCAGCTCACCAGGGACTCCCTCAAATAATTCACCCCTCCACTTT	CASSPGTPSNNSPLHF
TRBJ2-7	TRBV5-4	TRBD1	15	few	TGTGCCAGCAGCAGCGGACAGGGGGCATCGTACGAGCAGTACTTC	CASSSGQGASYEQYF
TRBJ2-5	TRBV3-1/TRBV3-2	NA	15	NA	TGTGCCAGCAGCCAAGACGGCCGGGGGCAAGAGACCCAGTACTTC	CASSQDGRGQETQYF
TRBJ2-5	TRBV7-2	TRBD2	14	NA	TGTGCCAGCAGCTTAGGCCTAGCGGTAGAGACCCAGTACTTC	CASSLGLAVETQYF
TRBJ2-7	TRBV5-1	NA	13	once	TGCGCCAGCAGCTTGGACAGAAACTACGAGCAGTACTTC	CASSLDRNYEQYF
TRBJ1-3	TRBV19	NA	14	NA	TGTGCCAGTAGTCTTCTGAGAAGTCCCCCCACCATATATTTT	CASSLLRSPPTIYF
TRBJ1-2	TRBV21-1	NA	17	NA	TGTGCCAGCAGCAAAAAGAAGGCTAGAAGACCCGCGGATGGCTACACCTTC	CASSKKKARRPADGYTF
TRBJ2-5	TRBV5-1	NA	14	NA	TGCGCCAGCAGCCCCCTGGGGCGTCAAGAGACCCAGTACTTC	CASSPLGRQETQYF
TRBJ2-7	TRBV24-1	TRBD1	16	once	TGTGCCACCAGTGATCCGACCGGGACAGCCGCCTACGAGCAGTACTTC	CATSDPTGTAAYEQYF
TRBJ1-4	TRBV6-5	TRBD1	12	NA	TGTGCCAGCCGGGACAGGGGTGAAAAACTGTTTTTT	CASRDRGEKLFF
TRBJ2-2	TRBV2	TRBD2	16	NA	TGTGCCAGCAGGACAGGTCGGACTAGCATAGACGGGGAGCTGTTTTTT	CASRTGRTSIDGELFF
TRBJ1-6	TRBV27	NA	17	NA	TGTGCCAGCAGTTTATATGGCAGGGAGGTGTCGAATTCACCCCTCCACTTT	CASSLYGREVSNSPLHF
TRBJ1-2	TRBV29-1	NA	13	NA	TGCAGCGTTGAAAGAGAGGCCAGCTATGGCTACACCTTC	CSVEREASYGYTF
TRBJ1-2	TRBV2	NA	14	NA	TGTGCCAGCAGCGGCTGGACAGCTAACTATGGCTACACCTTC	CASSGWTANYGYTF
TRBJ2-3	TRBV5-3	NA	15	NA	TGTGCCCTACCCTCACCGGGACAAGACACAGATACGCAGTATTTT	CALPSPGQDTDTQYF
TRBJ2-3	TRBV7-2	TRBD2	18	few	TGTGCCAGCAGCTCGACATCGACTAGCGGGGGGTACACAGATACGCAGTATTTT	CASSSTSTSGGYTDTQYF
TRBJ1-3	TRBV27	TRBD1	17	NA	TGTGCCAGCAGTTCCCGGGACAGTTCCCGCTCTGGAAACACCATATATTTT	CASSSRDSSRSGNTIYF
TRBJ2-2	TRBV7-8	TRBD1	15	NA	TGTGCCAGCAGCCCTAGGACAGGGTACGCCGGGGAGCTGTTTTTT	CASSPRTGYAGELFF
TRBJ2-5	TRBV5-1	TRBD2	16	NA	TGCGCCAGCAGCATGGGACTAGCGGGGGGACGGGAGACCCAGTACTTC	CASSMGLAGGRETQYF
TRBJ1-2	TRBV30	NA	10	NA	TGTGCCTGGAGCCAGGGGGGCTACACCTTC	CAWSQGGYTF
TRBJ1-2	TRBV21-1	NA	13	NA	TGTGCCAGAGGAGAACAGGTTAACTATGGCTACACCTTC	CARGEQVNYGYTF
TRBJ1-1	TRBV7-9	NA	14	NA	TGTGCCAGCAGCTTAGAACAACGGGGGACTGAAGCTTTCTTT	CASSLEQRGTEAFF
TRBJ1-2	TRBV15	NA	11	NA	TGTGCCACCAGCAACATCAGGTCCTACACCTTC	CATSNIRSYTF
TRBJ2-3	TRBV9	TRBD1	16	NA	TGTGCCAGCAGCGTACTATCCGGGACAGGGACAGATACGCAGTATTTT	CASSVLSGTGTDTQYF